This T cell receptor beta chain derives from a study of beta chain features in type 1 diabetes. Whole-study findings and limits: There was a moderate but significant shortening of TCRB CDR3s in all four CD4+ subsets of Type 1 diabetes patients. The VDJ junctions of type 1 diabetes patients carried fewer insertions and more deletions.

Sequenced material consisted of expressed TCRB transcripts (all of the isolated RNA was reverse transcribed). Profiling relied on immunoSEQ multiplex PCR, and the TCRdb table lists in-frame clones only, not all of them. Among some 660,000 clones listed, 11% to 15% were seen once. The CDR3 runs to 15 residues. Trimming removed 3 bases at V and 9 bases at J, with 15 bases between. Per germline, CDR1 SEHNR and CDR2 FQNEAQ (reference sequence). As concerns this clone: What it binds is unknown.

Material: naive CD4+ T cells from blood. V is TRBV7-9 and J is TRBJ1-6; D remains unclear. The source of this sequence is a man younger than 35 with type 1 diabetes. The CDR3 reads CASSLIGPGSSPLHF. The CDR3 nucleotides read TGTGCCAGCAGCTTGATCGGGCCGGGGAGTTCACCCCTCCACTTT.